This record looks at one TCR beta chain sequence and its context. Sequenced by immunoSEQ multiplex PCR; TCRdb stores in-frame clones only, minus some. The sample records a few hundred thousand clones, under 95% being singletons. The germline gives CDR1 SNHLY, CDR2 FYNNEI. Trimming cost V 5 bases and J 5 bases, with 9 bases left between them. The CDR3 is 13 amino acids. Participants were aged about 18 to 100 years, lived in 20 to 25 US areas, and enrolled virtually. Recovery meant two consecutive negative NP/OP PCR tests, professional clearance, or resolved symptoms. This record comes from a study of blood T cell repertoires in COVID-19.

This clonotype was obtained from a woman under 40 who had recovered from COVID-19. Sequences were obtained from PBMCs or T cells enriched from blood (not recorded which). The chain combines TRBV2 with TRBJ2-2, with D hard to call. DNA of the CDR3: TGTGCCAGCAGTCTTAAGGAGACCGGGGAGCTGTTTTTT. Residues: CASSLKETGELFF.